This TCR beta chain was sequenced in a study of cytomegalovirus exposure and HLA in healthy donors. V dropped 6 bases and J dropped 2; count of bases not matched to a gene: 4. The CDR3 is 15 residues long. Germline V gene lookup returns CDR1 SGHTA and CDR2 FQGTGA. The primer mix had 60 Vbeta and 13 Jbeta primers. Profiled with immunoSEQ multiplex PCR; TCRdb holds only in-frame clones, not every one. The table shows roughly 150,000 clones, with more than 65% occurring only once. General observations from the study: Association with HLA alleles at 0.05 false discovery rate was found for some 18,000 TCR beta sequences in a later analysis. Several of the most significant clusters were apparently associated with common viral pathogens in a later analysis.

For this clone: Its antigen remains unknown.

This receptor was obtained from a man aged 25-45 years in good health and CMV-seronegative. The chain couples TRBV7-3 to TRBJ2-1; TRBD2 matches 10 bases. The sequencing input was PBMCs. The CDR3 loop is CASRYTSGAYNEQFF. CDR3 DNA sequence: TGTGCCAGCAGGTATACTAGCGGGGCCTACAATGAGCAGTTCTTC.